The present T cell receptor (beta chain) was sequenced within a study of OX40 agonist ivuxolimab in advanced cancers. Germline V gene data show CDR1 as SQVTM and CDR2 as ANQGSEA. There are 13 residues in the CDR3. Trimming shortened V by 4 bases and J by 4 bases, and 11 bases separated the two germline ends. Sequencing was performed with immunoSEQ multiplex PCR; in TCRdb, only in-frame clones are kept and a portion is missing. Counted here are 57,000 or so clones, roughly 86% occurring once; the ten biggest clones make up 0.95% to 1.5%. Sequencing was performed on CD4+ or CD8+ T cells sorted from blood, taken in a trial of the OX40 agonist ivuxolimab. The TCR originated in an adult with an advanced solid tumor such as melanoma, head and neck, liver or kidney cancer. The V and J genes are TRBV29-1 and TRBJ1-3; D not certain. The CDR3 DNA sequence: TGCAGCGTTGCCGAATTGGCAGGAAACACCATATATTTT. Encoded protein: CSVAELAGNTIYF.